Following are 18 T cell receptor beta chains from one sample sequenced in a study of T-cell reconstitution after alpha-beta-depleted transplantation in children. Construction of the TCRbeta library involved unique molecular identifiers. TCRdb ran MiXCR on the PCR reads and lists one entry per CDR3 protein. The sample lists hundreds of thousands of distinct CDR3 sequences; roughly 15% were seen once. The source material was PBMCs from the stem cell graft donor, sampled from the stem cell graft. Source of these receptors: a human donor who donated a stem cell graft to a child with acute myeloid leukemia.

In this sample, this clonotype turned up many times. The V and J genes are TRBV15 and TRBJ2-1; 8 bases fit TRBD1. The CDR3 has 15 amino acids. The germline CDR1 and CDR2 sequences are LNHNV and YYDKDF (reference sequence). V dropped 4 bases and J dropped 7; count of bases not matched to a gene: 9. DNA for the CDR3: TGTGCCACCAGCAAGGACAGGGATTTGGTGAATGAGCAGTTCTTC. It specifies CATSKDRDLVNEQFF.

The sample holds many counts of this clonotype. This chain uses TRBV7-2 with TRBJ2-1, with 8 bases that match TRBD2. The CDR3 runs to 15 residues. CDR1 and CDR2 (germline): SGHTA, FQGNSA. The J segment lost 5 bases and the V segment lost 0 bases, leaving 3 bases of the junction unmatched. CDR3 nucleotides: TGTGCCAGCAGCTTAGCGGGACTAGGGGACAATGAGCAGTTCTTC. It encodes CASSLAGLGDNEQFF. Filled out from reference TRBV7-2 and TRBJ2-1, the complete variable domain reads GAGVSQSPSNKVTEKGKDVELRCDPISGHTALYWYRQSLGQGLEFLIYFQGNSAPDKSGLPSDRFSAERTGGSVSTLTIQRTQQEDSAVYLCASSLAGLGDNEQFFGPGTRLTVL.

V usage is TRBV28 and J usage is TRBJ2-7; 11 positions agree with TRBD1. The CDR3 sequence is 18 residues long. With 5 bases clipped from V and 4 bases from J, the junction kept 16 bases outside the gene matches. The germline V gene has CDR1 MDHEN and CDR2 SYDVKM. The CDR3 DNA reads as TGTGCCAGCAGTGCTAAACCCCCCCTGGGACAGGGGGTTTACGAGCAGTACGTC. Translating it yields CASSAKPPLGQGVYEQYV.

V and J are TRBV4-2 and TRBJ2-7, with TRBD2 as a possible D gene (5 bases). V was clipped by 8 bases and J by 0 bases, with 14 bases between them. The CDR3 is made up of 14 amino acids. Germline loops: CDR1 LGHNA, CDR2 YNFKEQ. CDR3 coding DNA: TGTGCCAGCGGCCCGGGGTTCAGCTCCTACGAGCAGTACGTC. Translating it yields CASGPGFSSYEQYV.

The sample holds many counts of this clonotype. One end of the junction does not line up with germline, which may come from a read error. J is TRBJ2-5 and V is TRBV20-1; 8 bases agree with TRBD2. Germline V gene sequence: CDR1 DFQATT, CDR2 SNEGSKA (reference sequence). CDR3 length equals 10 residues. CDR3 bases: TGCAGTGCTAGGAAAGCGGGAGCACACTTC. Translating it yields CSARKAGAHF.

This clonotype has a handful of counts. The chain recombines TRBV20-1 with TRBJ1-4, with 10 bases aligning to TRBD1. V lost 6 bases, J lost 8 bases, and 6 bases stayed unmatched. CDR1 DFQATT and CDR2 SNEGSKA come from the germline V gene (reference sequence). This CDR3 spans 13 amino acids. The CDR3 sequence is CSAGGQGTEKLFF. CDR3 bases: TGCAGTGCAGGGGGACAGGGGACCGAAAAACTGTTTTTT.

As for this clonotype: Mismatch with germline at one junction end may stem from a read error. This chain joins TRBV5-4 and TRBJ2-1, with D tentatively TRBD2 (5 bases). This CDR3 is 11 amino acids long. Germline values: CDR1 SGHNT, CDR2 YYREEE (reference sequence). The CDR3 DNA reads as TGTGCCAGCAGCTTGGAGAGGGAAAGGATCTTC. Its protein product is CASSLERERIF.

This clonotype was observed many times. The rearrangement links TRBV29-1 to TRBJ2-7; possibly TRBD1 for D (6 bases). The CDR3 is 12 amino acids. Between the trimmed V and J ends, which lost 6 bases and 0 bases, there was a span of 9 bases. The germline CDR1 and CDR2 sequences are SQVTM and ANQGSEA. CDR3 coding DNA: TGCAGCGTAAGGACAGTCTCCTACGAGCAGTACTTC. Translation: CSVRTVSYEQYF.

This clonotype was seen once. The chain carries TRBV11-3 and TRBJ2-3; possibly TRBD2 for D (7 bases). V lost 5 bases and J lost 2, with 20 bases in between. The CDR3 loop spans 17 amino acids. In germline, CDR1 is SGHNT, CDR2 YENEEA. CDR3 sequence (DNA): TGTGCCAGCAGCCCCCGGGGGGCGCGGGCCTTCACAGATACGCAGTATTTT. It translates to CASSPRGARAFTDTQYF.

This clonotype has ten or more counts. The chain is built from TRBV20-1 and TRBJ1-1; D perhaps matches TRBD1 (5 bases). The CDR3 has 14 residues. The V gene lost 1 base and the J gene lost 5 bases, with 14 bases spanning the gap. Germline CDR1 is DFQATT and CDR2 is SNEGSKA (reference sequence). The CDR3 sequence: CSARGHRWGTEAFF. DNA of the CDR3: TGCAGTGCTAGAGGGCACAGATGGGGGACTGAAGCTTTCTTT.

This clonotype occurred a few times. V usage is TRBV7-9 and J usage is TRBJ2-3; the match to TRBD1 covers 10 bases. Germline V gene lookup returns CDR1 SEHNR and CDR2 FQNEAQ (reference sequence). The J segment lost 3 bases and the V segment lost 4 bases, leaving 4 bases of the junction unmatched. The length of the CDR3 is 15 residues. The CDR3 loop reads CASSSGQGMTDTQYF. For the CDR3, the DNA is TGTGCCAGCAGCTCGGGACAGGGGATGACAGATACGCAGTATTTT.

A few counts support this clonotype. V usage is TRBV12-3 or TRBV12-4 and J usage is TRBJ1-1, with D maybe TRBD1 (6 bases). There are 15 residues in the CDR3. V was cut by 3 bases and J by 0 bases, with 11 bases left in between. The CDR3 sequence: CASSLREGVNTEAFF. The CDR3 DNA reads TGTGCCAGCAGTTTGAGGGAGGGGGTGAACACTGAAGCTTTCTTT.

The table lists this clonotype with many counts. The V and J genes are TRBV20-1 and TRBJ2-1; TRBD2 matches 12 bases. V shed 1 base, J shed 0 bases, and the junction held 7 bases outside the gene matches. Germline V lookup: CDR1 DFQATT, CDR2 SNEGSKA (reference sequence). The CDR3 is 18 amino acids. The CDR3 DNA is TGCAGTGCTAGAGCGGCTAGCGGGGGGGTGAGCTCCTACAATGAGCAGTTCTTC. Residues: CSARAASGGVSSYNEQFF.

CDR3: CASSFRLAENTGELFF. The CDR3 DNA is TGTGCCAGCAGCTTCCGACTAGCGGAAAACACCGGGGAGCTGTTTTTT. The J gene is TRBJ2-2, the V gene TRBV7-9; 9 positions match TRBD2. The CDR3 runs 16 residues. The germline V gene has CDR1 SEHNR and CDR2 FQNEAQ (reference sequence). The V gene end was trimmed by 3 bases and the J gene end by 2 bases; junction bases not matched to a gene: 4.

The rearrangement joins TRBV6-1 to TRBJ2-5; perhaps TRBD1 as D (6 bases). CDR3 length equals 16 residues. V gave up 6 bases and J gave up 0 bases, with 17 bases separating them. Per germline, CDR1 MNHNS and CDR2 SASEGT. The CDR3 nucleotides are TGTGCCAGCAGCCGCAGACAGGATTACTACCAAGAGACCCAGTACTTC. This sequence encodes CASSRRQDYYQETQYF.

This clonotype was seen a handful of times. V usage is TRBV12-3 or TRBV12-4 and J usage is TRBJ2-1; 14 nucleotides line up with TRBD2. V dropped 6 bases and J dropped 2; count of bases not matched to a gene: 6. This CDR3 has 17 amino acids. The CDR3 is CASSRMTSGGAYNEQFF. In DNA form, the CDR3 reads TGTGCCAGCAGCCGTATGACTAGCGGGGGGGCCTACAATGAGCAGTTCTTC.

This clonotype was observed many times. The chain uses TRBV5-5 and TRBJ2-3, with 9 nucleotides matching TRBD2. Germline lookup yields CDR1 SGHKS and CDR2 YYEKEE (reference sequence). V lost 5 bases and J lost 5; bases outside the gene matches: 9. This CDR3 has 15 residues. CDR3 in DNA: TGTGCCAGCAGTCCAGCGGGGGGCCGAGGAGATACGCAGTATTTT. This gives the protein CASSPAGGRGDTQYF.

This rearrangement joins TRBV24-1 to TRBJ2-1; 8 nucleotides line up with TRBD2. Looked up from germline, CDR1 is KGHDR and CDR2 is SFDVKD. V was pared by 0 bases and J by 9 bases, with 9 bases of the junction left unmatched. CDR3 size: 16 residues. In DNA, the CDR3 is TGTGCCACCAGTGATTTGCGGGGGGGGTCCCAGGGTGAGCAGTTCTTC. This encodes CATSDLRGGSQGEQFF.